This is a list of T cell receptor beta chains from one sample in a study of cytomegalovirus exposure and HLA in healthy donors. Sequencing was performed with immunoSEQ multiplex PCR; in TCRdb, only in-frame clones are kept and a portion is missing. The table lists about 50,000 clones. Sequencing was performed on PBMCs. These receptor sequences come from a man younger than 35 in good health and CMV-seropositive. The CDR3 runs from the conserved cysteine through the conserved F or W. Fields, in order: D gene, V gene, J gene, CDR3 length, CDR3 DNA, CDR3 protein. D genes are given only for firm matches.

.,TRBV14,TRBJ2-5,16,TGTGCCAGCAGCCATCAGGGATCCCAACGCCAAGAGACCCAGTACTTC,CASSHQGSQRQETQYF
.,TRBV30,TRBJ2-3,13,TGTGCCTGGAGTGTACAGACCACAGATACGCAGTATTTT,CAWSVQTTDTQYF
TRBD2,TRBV5-1,TRBJ2-7,16,TGCGCCAGCAGCCGATCAAGCGGGAGGCGCCCCTACGAGCAGTACTTC,CASSRSSGRRPYEQYF
.,TRBV12-2,TRBJ2-3,19,TGTGCAAGTCGCTTAGCGTCTAGCGGGAGGTTTCGTGGGGCAGATACGCAGTATTTT,CASRLASSGRFRGADTQYF
.,TRBV6-6,TRBJ2-5,12,TGTGCCAGCAGTGACAATTCAGAGACCCAGTACTTC,CASSDNSETQYF
TRBD1,TRBV4-1,TRBJ1-2,17,TGCGCCAGCAGCCAAGTAACAACGGGAACAGGGGGTAGGGGCTACACCTTC,CASSQVTTGTGGRGYTF
.,TRBV28,TRBJ2-2,15,TGTGCCAGCACCAACGGACAGACCCACACCGGGGAGCTGTTTTTT,CASTNGQTHTGELFF
TRBD2,TRBV5-1,TRBJ2-1,16,TGCGCCAGCAGCTTGAAAGCGGGAGAGACCTACAATGAGCAGTTCTTC,CASSLKAGETYNEQFF
.,TRBV30,TRBJ1-2,11,TGTGCCTGGAGCCCAGGCTATGGCTACACCTTC,CAWSPGYGYTF
.,TRBV25-1,TRBJ1-1,14,TGTGCCAGCAGTGAATGGACAGCTAACACTGAAGCTTTCTTT,CASSEWTANTEAFF
TRBD1,TRBV7-3,TRBJ2-7,14,TGTGCCAGCAGGCCGGACAGGAGCTCCTACGAGCAGTACTTC,CASRPDRSSYEQYF
TRBD2,TRBV28,TRBJ2-7,14,TGTGCCACCCGGCTTAGCGGGAGGGCGGGGGAGCAGTACTTC,CATRLSGRAGEQYF
.,TRBV25-1,TRBJ1-1,14,TGTGCCAGCAGTGAAGGGGAGACAAACACTGAAGCTTTCTTT,CASSEGETNTEAFF
TRBD1,TRBV19,TRBJ2-7,14,TGTGCCAGTAGGACGGACAGGGACTCCTACGAGCAGTACTTC,CASRTDRDSYEQYF
.,TRBV28,TRBJ1-5,17,TGTGCCAGCAGCACGCTCTATGGGGGAGGTAGCAATCAGCCCCAGCATTTT,CASSTLYGGGSNQPQHF
TRBD1,TRBV4-2,TRBJ1-1,15,TGTGCCAGCAGCTTGGGGGACAGGGGGGTTCGCGTAGCTTTCTTT,CASSLGDRGVRVAFF
TRBD1,TRBV7-9,TRBJ1-3,16,TGTGCCAGCAGCTCGGCCCTACAGGGGTTTGAAAACACCATATATTTT,CASSSALQGFENTIYF
.,TRBV5-1,TRBJ2-6,19,TGCGCCAGCAGCTTGGGACCAGGGGCATCCCCCTCTGGGGCCAACGTCCTGACTTTC,CASSLGPGASPSGANVLTF
.,TRBV9,TRBJ1-5,14,TGTGCCAGCTCCCCGACAGGAGAGAATCAGCCCCAGCATTTT,CASSPTGENQPQHF
TRBD1,TRBV9,TRBJ1-1,15,TGTGCCAGCAGCTCCCGGGACAGGGGAATCCCTGAAGCTTTCTTT,CASSSRDRGIPEAFF
TRBD1,TRBV5-1,TRBJ1-4,16,TGCGCCAGCAGCTTAGGGGACAGGGGGCCCGGCGAAAAACTGTTTTTT,CASSLGDRGPGEKLFF
TRBD1,TRBV18,TRBJ2-1,15,TGTGCCAGCTCACGTACAGGGGGCCCTAACAATGAGCAGTTCTTC,CASSRTGGPNNEQFF
.,TRBV25-1,TRBJ2-3,15,TGTGCCAGCAGTTCGGCAGGGGTAAGCACAGATACGCAGTATTTT,CASSSAGVSTDTQYF
.,TRBV7-9,TRBJ2-2,15,TGTGCCAGCAGCCCGGTTTTAGAGAACACCGGGGAGCTGTTTTTT,CASSPVLENTGELFF
TRBD1,TRBV7-3,TRBJ1-4,15,TGTGCCAGCAGCCTCCAGGGGGCAACTAATGAAAAACTGTTTTTT,CASSLQGATNEKLFF
.,TRBV10-3,TRBJ2-2,16,TGTGCCATCAGTGAGTCGACTCCACTAAACACCGGGGAGCTGTTTTTT,CAISESTPLNTGELFF
TRBD2,TRBV7-2,TRBJ2-7,16,TGTGCCAGCAGCTTAGTGGGGGGGGACTCCTCCTACGAGCAGTACTTC,CASSLVGGDSSYEQYF
TRBD1,TRBV5-1,TRBJ1-6,14,TGCGCCAGCAGCTTCCGGGACAGGGACTCACCCCTCCACTTT,CASSFRDRDSPLHF
TRBD2,TRBV5-6,TRBJ2-1,15,TGTGCCAGCAGCGTTTTAGCGGGAGCCTACAATGAGCAGTTCTTC,CASSVLAGAYNEQFF
.,TRBV5-1,TRBJ2-5,14,TGCGCCAGCAGCTTGGCCACACAGCAAGAGACCCAGTACTTC,CASSLATQQETQYF
.,TRBV5-1,TRBJ2-1,12,TGCGCCAGCAGCTTTACGGACAATGAGCAGTTCTTC,CASSFTDNEQFF
.,TRBV5-8,TRBJ2-5,13,TGTGCCAGCAGCTTGGTACTGACGGGAACCCAGTACTTC,CASSLVLTGTQYF
.,TRBV10-1,TRBJ2-1,12,TGCGCCAGCAGGAGGTCGTACAATGAGCAGTTCTTC,CASRRSYNEQFF
TRBD1,TRBV6-1,TRBJ1-1,14,TGTGCCAGCATCGATGACAGGGGAGAAACTGAAGCTTTCTTT,CASIDDRGETEAFF
.,TRBV9,TRBJ2-7,15,TGCGCCAGCAGCGTAGATGCGGGGTTCTCCTACGAGCAGTACTTC,CASSVDAGFSYEQYF
.,TRBV7-9,TRBJ2-5,15,TGTGCCAGCAGCTTGATAGGGGGTGGATTTGAGGCCCAGTACTTC,CASSLIGGGFEAQYF
TRBD1,TRBV25-1,TRBJ1-1,14,TGTGCCAGCAGCCTACCCGGACAGGGGTTTGAAGCTTTCTTT,CASSLPGQGFEAFF
.,TRBV4-1,TRBJ2-7,14,TGCGCCAGCAGCCAAGGGGCAGGGACCTACGAGCAGTACTTC,CASSQGAGTYEQYF
TRBD2,TRBV19,TRBJ2-2,16,TGTGCCAGTAGTATAAAAAGGACTAGAGACACCGGGGAGCTGTTTTTT,CASSIKRTRDTGELFF
TRBD1,TRBV11-2,TRBJ1-1,15,TGTGCCAGCAGCTCAACAGGGGGCGCGAACACTGAAGCTTTCTTT,CASSSTGGANTEAFF
.,TRBV20-1,TRBJ2-7,10,TGCAGTGGCCAGGGTTCCGAGCAGTACTTC,CSGQGSEQYF
.,TRBV18,TRBJ2-7,15,TGTGCCAGCTCATCCGCCGGGCAGGGGTCCTACGAGCAGTACTTC,CASSSAGQGSYEQYF
.,TRBV15,TRBJ2-5,14,TGTGCCACCAGCAGAGATCGGGGTTGGGAGACCCAGTACTTC,CATSRDRGWETQYF
.,TRBV30,TRBJ2-3,14,TGTGCCTGGAGTGTAGGGGGTAGCACAGATACGCAGTATTTT,CAWSVGGSTDTQYF
.,TRBV11-2,TRBJ2-2,14,TGTGCCAGCAGCCCGGGACTCACCACCGGGGAGCTGTTTTTT,CASSPGLTTGELFF
.,TRBV7-2,TRBJ2-3,17,TGTGCCAGCAGCCGGAAAGTAGCGGCTACTAGCACAGATACGCAGTATTTT,CASSRKVAATSTDTQYF
.,TRBV18,TRBJ1-5,16,TGTGCCAGCTCAGCACTTAGGGGAGGGAGCAATCAGCCCCAGCATTTT,CASSALRGGSNQPQHF
.,TRBV7-2,TRBJ1-1,12,TGTGCCAGCAGCTTCATGAACACTGAAGCTTTCTTT,CASSFMNTEAFF
TRBD1,TRBV7-9,TRBJ1-1,14,TGTGCCAGCATATTACAGGGGAAGCCCACTGAAGCTTTCTTT,CASILQGKPTEAFF
.,TRBV18,TRBJ2-6,19,TGTGCCAGCTCACCACTAAGACAGGACGCTTTCTCTGGGGCCAACGTCCTGACTTTC,CASSPLRQDAFSGANVLTF
.,TRBV19,TRBJ2-7,15,TGTGCCAGTAGTATAGGAGGAGGTACTTTATGGGAGCAGTACTTC,CASSIGGGTLWEQYF
TRBD1,TRBV19,TRBJ1-5,15,TGTGCCAGTACGACAGGACAGGGAGGCAATCAGCCCCAGCATTTT,CASTTGQGGNQPQHF
.,TRBV11-2,TRBJ2-7,13,TGTGCCAGCAGCTTCGGGAGCTCCTACGAGCAGTACTTC,CASSFGSSYEQYF
TRBD2,TRBV28,TRBJ2-1,14,TGTGCCGGAAGCACTAGCGGGAAGAGGGGTGAGCAGTTCTTC,CAGSTSGKRGEQFF
.,TRBV11-2,TRBJ1-2,11,TGTGCCAGCAGCCCGGGGGGTGGCTACACCTTC,CASSPGGGYTF
.,TRBV28,TRBJ2-7,13,TGTGCCAGCACCTCTGGACAGACCTACGAGCAGTACTTC,CASTSGQTYEQYF
.,TRBV29-1,TRBJ2-3,13,TGCAGCGTTGAATCGAGGGCTAGAGATACGCAGTATTTT,CSVESRARDTQYF
TRBD1,TRBV28,TRBJ1-5,15,TGTGCCAGCAGTATAATGACAGGGGAGAATCAGCCCCAGCATTTT,CASSIMTGENQPQHF
.,TRBV29-1,TRBJ2-5,12,TGCAGCGTTGAAGAAGGAGTCGGGACCCAGTACTTC,CSVEEGVGTQYF
TRBD1,TRBV9,TRBJ2-7,15,TGTGCCAGCAGCGACGGGACAGGTGTCTCCTACGAGCAGTACTTC,CASSDGTGVSYEQYF